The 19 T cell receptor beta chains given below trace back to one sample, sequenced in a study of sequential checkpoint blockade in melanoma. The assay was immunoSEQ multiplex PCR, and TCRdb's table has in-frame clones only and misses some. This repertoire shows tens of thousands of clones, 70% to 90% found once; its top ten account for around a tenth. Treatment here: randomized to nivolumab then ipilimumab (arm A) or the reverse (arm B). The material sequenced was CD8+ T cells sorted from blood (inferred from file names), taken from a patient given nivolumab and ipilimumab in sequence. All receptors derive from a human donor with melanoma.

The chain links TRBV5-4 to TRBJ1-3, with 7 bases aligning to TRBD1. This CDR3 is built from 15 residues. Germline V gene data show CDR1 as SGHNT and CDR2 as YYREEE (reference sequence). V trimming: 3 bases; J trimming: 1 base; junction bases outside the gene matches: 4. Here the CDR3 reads CASSYRQGSGNTIYF. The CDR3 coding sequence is TGTGCCAGCAGCTATAGACAGGGTTCTGGAAACACCATATATTTT.

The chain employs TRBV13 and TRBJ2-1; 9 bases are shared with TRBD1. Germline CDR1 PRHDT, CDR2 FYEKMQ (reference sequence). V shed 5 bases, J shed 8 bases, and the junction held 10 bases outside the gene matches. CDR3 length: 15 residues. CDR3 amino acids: CASSPTGQGVHEQFF. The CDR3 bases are TGTGCCAGCAGCCCTACGGGACAGGGTGTCCATGAGCAGTTCTTC.

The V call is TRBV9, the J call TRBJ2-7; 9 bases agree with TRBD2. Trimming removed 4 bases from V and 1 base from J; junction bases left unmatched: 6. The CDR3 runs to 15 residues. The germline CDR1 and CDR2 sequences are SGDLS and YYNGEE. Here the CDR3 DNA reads TGTGCCAGCAGCCCCTGGAGCGGGGGGTCCTACGAGCAGTACTTC. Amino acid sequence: CASSPWSGGSYEQYF.

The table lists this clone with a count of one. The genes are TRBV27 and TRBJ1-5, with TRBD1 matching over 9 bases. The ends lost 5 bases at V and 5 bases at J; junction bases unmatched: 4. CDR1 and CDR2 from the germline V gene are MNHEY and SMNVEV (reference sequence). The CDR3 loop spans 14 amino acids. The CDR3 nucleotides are TGTGCCAGCAGTGCGACAGGGGGATATCAGCCCCAGCATTTT. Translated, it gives CASSATGGYQPQHF.

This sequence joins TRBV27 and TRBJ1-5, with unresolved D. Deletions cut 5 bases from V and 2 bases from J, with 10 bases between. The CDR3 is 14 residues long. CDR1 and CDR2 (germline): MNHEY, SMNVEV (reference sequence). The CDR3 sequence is CASSLVGGNQPQHF. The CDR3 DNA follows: TGTGCCAGCAGTCTTGTGGGAGGCAATCAGCCCCAGCATTTT.

CDR3 protein: CASSPLRGWENNEQFF. CDR3 coding DNA: TGCGCCAGCAGCCCACTTAGGGGTTGGGAAAACAATGAGCAGTTCTTC. This chain joins TRBV4-3 and TRBJ2-1; D is possibly TRBD1 (5 bases). Trimming left V 4 bases short and J 5 bases short, with 18 bases between. Germline loops: CDR1 LGHNA, CDR2 YSLEER. The CDR3 is made up of 16 amino acids.

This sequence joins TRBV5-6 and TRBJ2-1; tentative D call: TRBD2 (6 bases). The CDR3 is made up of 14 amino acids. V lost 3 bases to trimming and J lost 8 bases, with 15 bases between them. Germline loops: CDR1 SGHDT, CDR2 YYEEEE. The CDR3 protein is CASSYFGGGDEQFF. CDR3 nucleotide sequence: TGTGCCAGCAGCTATTTCGGGGGTGGCGATGAGCAGTTCTTC.

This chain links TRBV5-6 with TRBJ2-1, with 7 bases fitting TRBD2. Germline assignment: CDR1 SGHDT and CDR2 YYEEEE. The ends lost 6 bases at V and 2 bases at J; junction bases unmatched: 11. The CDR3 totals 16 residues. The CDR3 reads CASTLWGGEAYNEQFF. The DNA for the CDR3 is TGTGCCAGCACTCTATGGGGGGGGGAGGCCTACAATGAGCAGTTCTTC.

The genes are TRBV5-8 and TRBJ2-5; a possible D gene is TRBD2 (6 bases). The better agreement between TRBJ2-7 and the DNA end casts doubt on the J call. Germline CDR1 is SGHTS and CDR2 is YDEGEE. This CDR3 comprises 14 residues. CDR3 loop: CASSWGDSSYEQYF. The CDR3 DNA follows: TGTGCCAGCAGCTGGGGGGACTCCTCCTACGAGCAGTACTTC.

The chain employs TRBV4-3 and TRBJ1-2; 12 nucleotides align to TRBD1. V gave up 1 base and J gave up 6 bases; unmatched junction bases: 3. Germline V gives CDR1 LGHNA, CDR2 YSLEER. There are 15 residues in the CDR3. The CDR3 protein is CASSQVGTGGDGYTF. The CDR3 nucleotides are TGCGCCAGCAGCCAAGTGGGGACAGGGGGCGATGGCTACACCTTC.

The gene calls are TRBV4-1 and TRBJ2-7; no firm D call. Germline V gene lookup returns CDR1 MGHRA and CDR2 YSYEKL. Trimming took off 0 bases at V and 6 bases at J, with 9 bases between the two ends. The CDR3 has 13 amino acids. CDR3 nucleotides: TGCGCCAGCAGCCAAGATATTGAGCTCGAGCAGTACTTC. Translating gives CASSQDIELEQYF.

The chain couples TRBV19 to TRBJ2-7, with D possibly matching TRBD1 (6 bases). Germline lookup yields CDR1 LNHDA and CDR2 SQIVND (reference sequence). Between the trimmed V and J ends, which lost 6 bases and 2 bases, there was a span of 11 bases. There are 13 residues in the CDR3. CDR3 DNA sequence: TGTGCCAGTAGCTGGGACATTACCTACGAGCAGTACTTC. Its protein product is CASSWDITYEQYF.

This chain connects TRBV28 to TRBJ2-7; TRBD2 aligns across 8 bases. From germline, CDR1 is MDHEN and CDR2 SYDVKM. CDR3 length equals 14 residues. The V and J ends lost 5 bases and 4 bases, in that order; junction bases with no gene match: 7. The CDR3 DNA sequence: TGTGCCAGCAGTCTCGCGGGAGGAGGGTACGAGCAGTACTTC. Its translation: CASSLAGGGYEQYF.

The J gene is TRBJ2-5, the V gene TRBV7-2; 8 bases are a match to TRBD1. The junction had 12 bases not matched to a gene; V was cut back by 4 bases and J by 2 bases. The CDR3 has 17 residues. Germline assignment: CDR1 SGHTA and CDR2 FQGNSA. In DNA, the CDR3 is TGTGCCAGCAGCTCCACGATCCCCTACAGGGGGCAAGAGACCCAGTACTTC. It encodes CASSSTIPYRGQETQYF.

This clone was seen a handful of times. CDR3 protein: CASSLYTTYEQYF. The CDR3 DNA reads as TGTGCCAGCAGTCTATATACTACCTACGAGCAGTACTTC. V usage is TRBV6-5 and J usage is TRBJ2-7; D unresolved. In germline, CDR1 is MNHEY, CDR2 SVGAGI. The CDR3 is made up of 13 amino acids. Trimming took off 5 bases at V and 2 bases at J, with 10 bases between the two ends.

The CDR3 region has the DNA TGTGCCAGCAGCCCCCTGACTAGCGGGATCACAGATACGCAGTATTTT. Translated, it gives CASSPLTSGITDTQYF. The V call is TRBV7-6, the J call TRBJ2-3; 11 nucleotides agree with TRBD2. Germline values: CDR1 SGHVS, CDR2 FNYEAQ. The CDR3 covers 16 residues. With 5 bases clipped from V and 2 bases from J, the junction kept 6 bases outside the gene matches.

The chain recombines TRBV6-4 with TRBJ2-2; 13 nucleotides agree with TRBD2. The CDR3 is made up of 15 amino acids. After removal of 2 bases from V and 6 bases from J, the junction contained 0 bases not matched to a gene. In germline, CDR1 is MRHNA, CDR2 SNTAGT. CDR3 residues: CASSDGLAGAGELFF. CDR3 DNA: TGTGCCAGCAGTGACGGACTAGCGGGAGCCGGGGAGCTGTTTTTT.

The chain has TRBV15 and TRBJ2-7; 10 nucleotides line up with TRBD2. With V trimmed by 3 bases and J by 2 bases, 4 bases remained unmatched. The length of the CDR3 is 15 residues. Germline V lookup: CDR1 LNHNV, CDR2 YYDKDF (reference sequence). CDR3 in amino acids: CATSRGLAGAYEQYF. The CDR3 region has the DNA TGTGCCACCAGCAGGGGTCTAGCGGGAGCCTACGAGCAGTACTTC.

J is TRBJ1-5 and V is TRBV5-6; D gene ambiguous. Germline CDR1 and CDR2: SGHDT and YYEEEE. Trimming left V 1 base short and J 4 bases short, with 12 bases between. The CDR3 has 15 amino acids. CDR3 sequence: CASSLYGRGNQPQHF. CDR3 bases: TGTGCCAGCAGCTTGTACGGAAGAGGGAATCAGCCCCAGCATTTT.